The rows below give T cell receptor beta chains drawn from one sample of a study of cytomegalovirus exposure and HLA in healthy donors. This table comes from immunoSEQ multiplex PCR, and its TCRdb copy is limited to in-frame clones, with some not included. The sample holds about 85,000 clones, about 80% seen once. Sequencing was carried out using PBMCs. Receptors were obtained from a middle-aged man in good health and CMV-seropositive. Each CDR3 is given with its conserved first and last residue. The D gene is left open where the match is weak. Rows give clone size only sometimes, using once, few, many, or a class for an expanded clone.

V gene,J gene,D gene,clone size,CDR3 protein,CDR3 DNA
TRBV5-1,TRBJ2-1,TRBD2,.,CASSPPLAAGPYNEQFF,TGCGCCAGCAGCCCCCCTTTAGCAGCGGGACCCTACAATGAGCAGTTCTTC
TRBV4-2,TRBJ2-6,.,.,CASSQPRGSSGANVLTF,TGTGCCAGCAGCCAACCCAGGGGAAGCTCTGGGGCCAACGTCCTGACTTTC
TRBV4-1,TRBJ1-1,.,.,CASSPAVDTEAFF,TGCGCCAGCAGCCCTGCGGTGGACACTGAAGCTTTCTTT
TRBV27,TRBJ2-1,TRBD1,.,CASRPIGTAYNEQFF,TGTGCCAGCAGACCTATCGGGACAGCCTACAATGAGCAGTTCTTC
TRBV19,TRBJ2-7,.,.,CASSPGFPSYEQYF,TGTGCCAGTAGCCCCGGGTTCCCTTCCTACGAGCAGTACTTC
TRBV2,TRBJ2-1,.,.,CASSDIVDLASYNEQFF,TGTGCCAGCAGTGACATCGTGGACTTAGCATCCTACAATGAGCAGTTCTTC
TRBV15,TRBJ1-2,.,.,CATSRDRRGDYGYTF,TGTGCCACCAGCAGAGATCGCAGGGGAGACTATGGCTACACCTTC
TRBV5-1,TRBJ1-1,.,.,CASRLGENTEAFF,TGCGCCAGCAGGCTAGGGGAGAACACTGAAGCTTTCTTT
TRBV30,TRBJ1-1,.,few,CAWSPGAANTEAFF,TGTGCCTGGAGTCCAGGGGCCGCGAACACTGAAGCTTTCTTT
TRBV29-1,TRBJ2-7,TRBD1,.,CSVHPLQGAYEQYF,TGCAGCGTTCACCCTCTCCAGGGGGCCTACGAGCAGTACTTC
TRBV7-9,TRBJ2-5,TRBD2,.,CSSSRAGGDLRETQYF,TGTTCCAGCTCCAGAGCGGGAGGGGATCTTAGAGAGACCCAGTACTTC
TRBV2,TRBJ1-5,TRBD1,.,CASNGGTGPNQPQHF,TGTGCCAGTAACGGGGGGACAGGGCCCAATCAGCCCCAGCATTTT
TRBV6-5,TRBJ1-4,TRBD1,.,CASSSQDRDEKLFF,TGTGCCAGCAGCTCACAGGACAGGGATGAAAAACTGTTTTTT
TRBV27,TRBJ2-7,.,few,CASSLGVAYEQYF,TGTGCCAGCAGCCTCGGGGTCGCGTACGAGCAGTACTTC
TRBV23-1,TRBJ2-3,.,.,CASPGGQGRLTDTQYF,TGCGCCAGCCCCGGGGGGCAGGGACGGTTGACAGATACGCAGTATTTT
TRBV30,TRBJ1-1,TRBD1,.,CAWSPGQPNTEAFF,TGTGCCTGGAGCCCGGGACAGCCGAACACTGAAGCTTTCTTT
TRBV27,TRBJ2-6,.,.,CASTRSGANVLTF,TGTGCCAGCACGAGGTCCGGGGCCAACGTCCTGACTTTC
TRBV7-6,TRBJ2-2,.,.,CASSPEGGTNTGELFF,TGTGCCAGCAGCCCCGAGGGCGGGACGAACACCGGGGAGCTGTTTTTT
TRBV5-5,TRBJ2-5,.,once,CASSSSETQYF,TGTGCCAGCAGCTCCTCGGAGACCCAGTACTTC
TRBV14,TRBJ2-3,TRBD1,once,CASSQDWTGVTDTQYF,TGTGCCAGCAGCCAAGATTGGACAGGAGTCACAGATACGCAGTATTTT
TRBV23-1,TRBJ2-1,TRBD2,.,CASSHSRETSETYNEQFF,TGCGCCAGCAGTCATTCTAGAGAGACTAGCGAGACCTACAATGAGCAGTTCTTC
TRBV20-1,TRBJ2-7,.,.,CGLACYEQYF,TGCGGCCTAGCGTGTTACGAGCAGTACTTC
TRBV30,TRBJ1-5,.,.,CAWSHGQDNQPQHF,TGTGCCTGGAGCCACGGACAAGACAATCAGCCCCAGCATTTT
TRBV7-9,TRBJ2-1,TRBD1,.,CASSLGQGLYNEQFF,TGTGCCAGCAGCTTAGGACAGGGCCTCTACAATGAGCAGTTCTTC
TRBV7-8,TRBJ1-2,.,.,CASSPLEHPGYTF,TGTGCCAGCAGCCCCTTGGAGCATCCTGGCTACACCTTC
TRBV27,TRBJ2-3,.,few,CASRANGETSTDTQYF,TGTGCCAGCAGGGCGAATGGGGAGACGAGCACAGATACGCAGTATTTT
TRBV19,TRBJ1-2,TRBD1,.,CASSRGQGVYGYTF,TGTGCCAGTAGTCGGGGACAGGGGGTCTATGGCTACACCTTC
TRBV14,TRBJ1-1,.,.,CASSHNRPVVGNLDTEAFF,TGTGCCAGCAGCCATAACAGGCCGGTCGTGGGCAACTTGGACACTGAAGCTTTCTTT
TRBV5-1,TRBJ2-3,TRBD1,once,CASSLRDSNHRYAVF,TGCGCCAGCAGCTTGAGGGACAGCAATCACAGATACGCAGTATTT
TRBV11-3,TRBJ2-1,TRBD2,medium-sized,CASSFDPGTSGRNEQFF,TGTGCCAGCAGCTTTGACCCGGGGACTAGCGGTCGCAATGAGCAGTTCTTC
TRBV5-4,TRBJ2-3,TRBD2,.,CASSNGAGRSTDTQYF,TGTGCCAGCAGCAACGGAGCGGGACGCAGCACAGATACGCAGTATTTT
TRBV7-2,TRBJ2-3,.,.,CASSSGVRDTQYF,TGTGCCAGCAGCTCGGGGGTCAGGGATACGCAGTATTTT
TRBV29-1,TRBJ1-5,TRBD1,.,CSVAGGYSNQPQHF,TGCAGCGTAGCAGGGGGATATAGCAATCAGCCCCAGCATTTT
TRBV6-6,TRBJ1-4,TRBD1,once,CASGSRGTEGEKLFF,TGTGCCAGCGGCTCAAGGGGGACAGAGGGTGAAAAACTGTTTTTT
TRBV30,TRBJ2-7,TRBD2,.,CAWSNGRASGSEQYF,TGTGCCTGGAGTAACGGGAGGGCCTCGGGGAGCGAGCAGTACTTC
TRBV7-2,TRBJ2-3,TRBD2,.,CASSPRLAAPRSITDTQYF,TGTGCCAGCAGCCCCAGACTAGCGGCCCCCAGAAGTATCACAGATACGCAGTATTTT
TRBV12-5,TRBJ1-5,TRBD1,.,CASGLVFRRGDRARQPQHF,TGTGCTAGTGGTTTGGTATTTAGGCGAGGGGACAGGGCACGTCAGCCCCAGCATTTT
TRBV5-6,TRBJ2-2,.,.,CASSRESGLDTGELFF,TGTGCCAGCAGCCGTGAGAGTGGGCTGGACACCGGGGAGCTGTTTTTT
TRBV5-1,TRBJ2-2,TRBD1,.,CASRQGSANTGELFF,TGCGCCAGCAGACAGGGGTCCGCGAACACCGGGGAGCTGTTTTTT
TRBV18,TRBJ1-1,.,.,CASSPPQRGTQNTEAFF,TGTGCCAGCTCACCACCTCAGAGAGGGACACAGAACACTGAAGCTTTCTTT
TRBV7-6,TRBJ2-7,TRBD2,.,CASSPSVAGVLEQYF,TGTGCCAGCAGCCCGTCGGTAGCGGGAGTACTCGAGCAGTACTTC
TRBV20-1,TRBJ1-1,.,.,CSARAVATGF,TGCAGTGCTAGAGCCGTGGCAACAGGATTT
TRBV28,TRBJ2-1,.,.,CASSGDPGSYNEQFF,TGTGCCAGCTCGGGGGATCCGGGCTCCTACAATGAGCAGTTCTTC
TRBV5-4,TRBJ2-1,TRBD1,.,CASSLGTGYNEQFF,TGTGCCAGCAGCTTGGGGACAGGCTACAATGAGCAGTTCTTC
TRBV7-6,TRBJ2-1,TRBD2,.,CASSSRVLTSGRALDEQFF,TGTGCCAGCAGCTCAAGGGTGTTGACTAGCGGGAGGGCCCTCGATGAGCAGTTCTTC
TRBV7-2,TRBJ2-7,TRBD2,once,CASSLPGGFYEQYF,TGTGCCAGCAGCTTACCGGGAGGGTTTTACGAGCAGTACTTC
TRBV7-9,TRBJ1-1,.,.,CSSSLSSVTEAFF,TGTTCCAGCAGCTTATCTAGCGTTACTGAAGCTTTCTTT
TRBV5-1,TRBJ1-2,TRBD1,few,CASSLRGQGASYGYTF,TGCGCCAGCAGCTTAAGGGGACAGGGGGCGAGCTATGGCTACACCTTC
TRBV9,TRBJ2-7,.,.,CASSVGRSSYEQYF,TGTGCCAGCAGCGTAGGACGGAGCTCCTACGAGCAGTACTTC
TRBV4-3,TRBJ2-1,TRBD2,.,CASSQEPGTSGGLSSYNEQFF,TGCGCCAGCAGCCAAGAACCTGGGACTAGCGGGGGTCTAAGCTCCTACAATGAGCAGTTCTTC
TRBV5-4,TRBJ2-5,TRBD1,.,CASSTTGVQTQYF,TGTGCCAGCAGCACGACAGGGGTCCAGACCCAGTACTTC
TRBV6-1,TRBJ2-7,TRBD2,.,CASTLLAGPYEQYF,TGTGCCAGCACGTTACTAGCGGGGCCCTACGAGCAGTACTTC
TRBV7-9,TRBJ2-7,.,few,CSSTLAVSHEQYF,TGTTCCAGCACCCTCGCGGTGTCCCACGAGCAGTACTTC
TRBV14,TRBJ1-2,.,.,CASSHSQANYGYTF,TGTGCCAGCAGCCACTCACAAGCTAACTATGGCTACACCTTC
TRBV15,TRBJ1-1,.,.,CATSSGTSNTEAFF,TGTGCCACCAGCAGCGGGACATCGAACACTGAAGCTTTCTTT